The entry below describes one T cell receptor beta chain. Its cognate antigen has yet to be identified. Base quality data are lacking; no much larger clone is found one base away. CDR1 PRHDT and CDR2 FYEKMQ are derived from the germline V gene (reference sequence). The CDR3 runs 12 residues from the cysteine to the phenylalanine. Only CDR3 DNA remains: 36 bases, in frame from the first base. A distance of 11 bases separates the germline ends of V and J, which lose 4 bases and 8 bases respectively. This sample is part of a study of post-analysis software for immune sequencing data (dated by TCRdb to between 2014 and 2016). Broadly, across the study: Recorded disease courses included relapsing-remitting, secondary progressive and progressive-relapsing multiple sclerosis, with some patients lacking subtype annotation. A subset of samples was prepared in parallel using single-end sample barcoding, then pooled and co-amplified after Illumina adapter ligation. The patient repertoires were set against 10 or so previously published healthy control repertoires from donors whose ages ranged from roughly 6 to 26 years.

The library was obtained by PCR. The run used an Illumina HiSeq 2500. To reduce PCR and sequencing biases, unique molecular identifiers were built into the TCR beta cDNA libraries. Every 1 to 10 million input T cells yielded approximately 500,000 cDNA molecules, meaning each molecule approximated one T cell. Patient libraries were prepared and sequenced with the same protocol used for the earlier healthy control dataset. Within a given batch, samples were prepared together, multiplexed and sequenced on the same HiSeq lane. The paper's processing steps were these. Raw barcoded reads were processed with MIGEC, discarding single-read molecular identifier groups before consensus assembly and CDR3 extraction. VDJtools was used for post-analysis of the clonotype tables, with diversity normalized by down-sampling every dataset to the smallest sample size. In repertoire overlap clustering, CDR3 amino acid sequences, but not nucleotide sequences, were matched to correct batch-related cross-sample contamination. TCRdb handled the public reads itself, with Q25 trimming in fastp and clone calling in MiXCR, and kept productive beta chains. Rows matching on CDR3 protein sequence are summarized as one entry with the most common DNA and genes. These V and J calls originate from TCRdb's pipeline instead of the authors' own analysis. In this sample the table shows roughly 540,000 distinct CDR3 sequences, around 36% of which occur a single time. The ten most abundant clones make up under 7% of the sample.

Summary of the overall study and its limitations: The control group was slightly older than the multiple sclerosis patient group. Direct clustering with F measure revealed strong co-clustering of samples prepared in the same batch, which led to a batch-effect correction. Significantly lower normalized Chao1 diversity was found in multiple sclerosis patients than in controls, suggesting substantial peripheral T-cell clonal expansion. Significantly higher frequencies in patients than in controls were found for five or six TRBV segments, including TRBV5-6, TRBV5-1 and TRBV20-1.

TCR beta repertoires were profiled from peripheral blood of roughly 13 young patients with multiple sclerosis to demonstrate the VDJtools post-analysis software. The multiple sclerosis patients were children and adolescents ranging in age from roughly 6 to 16 years. The sequence links TRBV13 to TRBJ1-2; a confident D gene designation cannot be given. The material sequenced was blood. The receptor was isolated from a girl between 2 and 17 years old with multiple sclerosis. The DNA sequence is as follows: TGTGCCAGCAGCTACTCACAGTCGGGCTACACCTTC. This yields the protein CASSYSQSGYTF.